This TCR beta chain came from a study of T cells in Graves' hyperthyroidism and ophthalmopathy. Germline V lookup: CDR1 SGHVS, CDR2 FNYEAQ. The V gene lost 3 bases and the J gene lost 2 bases, with 5 bases spanning the gap. The CDR3 loop spans 14 amino acids. This clonotype was picked up many times. RNA transcripts were the template for amplifying TCR beta CDR3 regions. The HTBI set primed first-round TCR CDR3 RT-PCR. TCRdb passed the multiplex PCR reads through MiXCR, listing each CDR3 protein once. This table has 370,000 or so distinct CDR3 sequences, roughly 14% appearing once. This receptor was obtained from a man aged 25 to 40 with Graves' hyperthyroidism that later progressed to Graves' ophthalmopathy. Material: blood. The rearrangement links TRBV7-6 to TRBJ2-6; D remains unclear. CDR3: CASSLKAGANVLTF. Written as DNA, the CDR3 is TGTGCCAGCAGCTTGAAGGCTGGGGCCAACGTCCTGACTTTC. The variable domain in full, with the rest retrieved from reference TRBV7-6 and TRBJ2-6, is GAGVSQSPRYKVTKRGQDVALRCDPISGHVSLYWYRQALGQGPEFLTYFNYEAQQDKSGLPNDRFSAERPEGSISTLTIQRTEQRDSAMYRCASSLKAGANVLTFGAGSRLTVL.